This T cell receptor beta chain originates from a study of siplizumab effects on memory and regulatory T cells. Points from the study as a whole: A small minority of alloreactive clones were mapped to unstimulated subsets. Proliferating Tregs in siplizumab cultures were never verified as suppressive. Naive-or-memory phenotypes were unassignable for roughly 80-97% of proliferating CD4+ or CD8+ clones. Sequences that were alloreactive and traceable to unstimulated CD4+ memory cells were significantly reduced by siplizumab.

V lost 1 base and J lost 6; bases outside the gene matches: 7. Germline V gene lookup returns CDR1 LGHNA and CDR2 YSLEER. This CDR3 has 15 residues. To note about this clone: Its antigen is still unknown.

Method: immunoSEQ multiplex PCR; TCRdb's copy keeps in-frame clones and lacks some. The sample lists some 100,000 clones; 96% were seen once. The clonotype originates from a human donor in good health. Sequencing used naive CD4+ T cells sorted from blood. The chain joins TRBV4-3 to TRBJ1-2, with TRBD1 matching 8 bases. The CDR3 DNA reads as TGCGCCAGCAGCCAAGTTAAGGACAGGGAGAATGGCTACACCTTC. Residues: CASSQVKDRENGYTF.